These 8 T cell receptor beta chains came from one sample sequenced in a study of Graves' ophthalmopathy and Graves' hyperthyroidism. Scientists amplified the TCR beta CDR3 regions from RNA transcripts. A first-round RT-PCR used HTBI primers, followed by a second-round multiplex PCR. TCRdb itself ran the multiplex PCR reads through MiXCR, one entry per CDR3 protein. The table shows more than 550,000 distinct CDR3 sequences, with roughly 41% occurring only once. Sequenced sample: peripheral blood. These receptors all stem from an adult man with Graves' ophthalmopathy.

The CDR3 region is CASSARTIAGELFF. CDR3 bases: TGTGCCAGCAGTGCCCGGACAATTGCCGGGGAGCTGTTTTTT. The chain carries TRBV25-1 and TRBJ2-2, with D possibly being TRBD1 (5 bases). The CDR3 is made up of 14 amino acids. Between the trimmed V and J ends, which lost 4 bases and 6 bases, there was a span of 12 bases. The V gene's germline CDR1 is MGHDK and CDR2 SYGVNS. The entire variable domain, with the rest obtained from reference TRBV25-1 and TRBJ2-2, is as follows: EADIYQTPRYLVIGTGKKITLECSQTMGHDKMYWYQQDPGMELHLIHYSYGVNSTEKGDLSSESTVSRIRTEHFPLTLESARPSHTSQYLCASSARTIAGELFFGEGSRLTVL.

This sequence joins TRBV14 and TRBJ1-1; D perhaps matches TRBD1 (5 bases). The germline V gene has CDR1 SGHDN and CDR2 FVKESK. The CDR3 consists of 13 residues. V gave up 6 bases and J gave up 7 bases, with 15 bases separating them. CDR3 nucleotide sequence: TGTGCCAGCAGGTTCAGCGGGGGGGTTGAAGCTTTCTTT. This gives the protein CASRFSGGVEAFF.

As for this clonotype: Mismatch with germline at one junction end may stem from a read error. This rearrangement joins TRBV7-9 to TRBJ2-2, with D uncertain. Germline CDR1 is SEHNR and CDR2 is FQNEAQ (reference sequence). CDR3 size: 18 residues. CDR3 amino acids: CASSQDAIASGFTGELFF. In DNA form, the CDR3 reads TGCGCCAGCAGCCAAGATGCAATCGCTTCTGGCTTCACCGGGGAGCTGTTTTTT.

In this sample, this clonotype turned up many times. The gene calls are TRBV13 and TRBJ2-5; D may match TRBD1 or TRBD2 (5 bases each). Trimming removed 4 bases from V and 1 base from J, with 13 bases in between. This CDR3 comprises 15 residues. Germline V CDR1 and CDR2: PRHDT, FYEKMQ (reference sequence). This CDR3 reads CASSYRPGAQETQYF. In nucleotides, the CDR3 is TGTGCCAGCAGCTACCGACCCGGGGCCCAAGAGACCCAGTACTTC.

This clonotype was picked up many times. The chain couples TRBV10-3 to TRBJ2-5, with TRBD1 identical over 8 bases. After removal of 2 bases from V and 5 bases from J, the junction contained 1 base not matched to a gene. Germline V lookup: CDR1 ENHRY, CDR2 SYGVKD. The CDR3 is 13 amino acids. The CDR3 spells CAISERTGETQYF. The DNA for the CDR3 is TGTGCCATCAGTGAGAGGACAGGGGAGACCCAGTACTTC.

V gene TRBV7-2 combines with J gene TRBJ1-4; D is undetermined. The V end was cut by 5 bases, the J end by 8 bases, with 12 bases between. This CDR3 contains 13 residues. Germline CDR1 reads SGHTA; CDR2 reads FQGNSA. Written as DNA, the CDR3 is TGTGCCAGCAGCCGGTGGGGAATGGAAAAACTGTTTTTT. This sequence encodes CASSRWGMEKLFF.

V and J are TRBV5-1 and TRBJ1-1, with a tentative D call TRBD1 (6 bases). V gave up 3 bases and J gave up 7 bases, with 16 bases separating them. Germline CDR1 reads SGHRS; CDR2 reads YFSETQ. This CDR3 has 14 residues. The DNA for the CDR3 is TGCGCCAGCAGCTCCACCCCAGGGGCCAGTGAAGCTTTCTTT. It is translated as CASSSTPGASEAFF.

V gene TRBV29-1 combines with J gene TRBJ2-2, with D possibly being TRBD1 (6 bases). CDR3 length equals 13 residues. Per the germline V gene, CDR1 is SQVTM and CDR2 is ANQGSEA. Deletions cut 7 bases from V and 8 bases from J, with 17 bases between. CDR3 DNA sequence: TGCAGCGCCGACCCGTCGGGACAAGGGGAGCTGTTTTTT. Its translation: CSADPSGQGELFF.